These 5 T cell receptor beta chains originate from one sample sequenced in a study of PD-1 blockade in classical Hodgkin lymphoma. Profiling relied on immunoSEQ multiplex PCR, and the TCRdb table lists in-frame clones only, not all of them. The table includes 25,000 to 35,000 clones, around 80% detected once. Specified time point: cycle 4 day 1 (C4D1), after more than five weeks of nivolumab. Every single patient, without exception, relapsed after autologous stem cell transplantation, and brentuximab vedotin exposure varied. Purified CD4+ T cells were obtained from thawed PBMCs through magnetic negative selection. The sequences come from CD4+ T cells from blood, collected before the fourth cycle of nivolumab. The source of these receptors is a human donor with classical Hodgkin lymphoma.

This chain links TRBV28 with TRBJ1-4, with a possible D match to TRBD1 (6 bases). The V gene lost 7 bases and the J gene lost 7 bases, with 10 bases spanning the gap. The CDR3 length is 12 residues. Germline V gives CDR1 MDHEN, CDR2 SYDVKM. The CDR3 sequence: CASKQGGEKLFF. The CDR3 coding sequence is TGTGCCAGCAAACAGGGAGGTGAAAAACTGTTTTTT.

This chain joins TRBV5-1 and TRBJ2-7; D might be TRBD2 (5 bases). The CDR3 is made up of 15 amino acids. The V end was cut by 3 bases, the J end by 7 bases, with 20 bases between. Germline V gives CDR1 SGHRS, CDR2 YFSETQ. CDR3 DNA: TGCGCCAGCAGCTCTCGGGGTCCGACGTCGGGGGAGCAGTACTTC. Protein product: CASSSRGPTSGEQYF.

The chain joins TRBV28 to TRBJ2-7, with a possible D match to TRBD2 (5 bases). Germline V gene data show CDR1 as MDHEN and CDR2 as SYDVKM. Trimming left V 8 bases short and J 2 bases short, with 13 bases between. The CDR3 covers 13 residues. CDR3 loop: CASLGGRAYEQYF. DNA for the CDR3: TGTGCCAGCTTAGGAGGCCGCGCCTACGAGCAGTACTTC.

V gene TRBV5-1 combines with J gene TRBJ1-2; TRBD1 aligns across 8 bases. Germline lookup yields CDR1 SGHRS and CDR2 YFSETQ. The trim removed 4 bases at V and 7 bases at J, leaving 3 bases unmatched. CDR3 length: 12 residues. The CDR3 DNA reads as TGCGCCAGCAGCCCTGGACAGGGTGGCTACACCTTC. Translated: CASSPGQGGYTF.

The rearrangement links TRBV5-1 to TRBJ1-2, with a weak D call TRBD1 (6 bases). Trimming left V 6 bases short and J 6 bases short, with 15 bases between. This CDR3 region has 13 residues. In germline, CDR1 is SGHRS, CDR2 YFSETQ. CDR3 protein: CASTPRGADGYTF. CDR3 bases: TGCGCCAGCACGCCCAGGGGCGCGGATGGCTACACCTTC.